The clone carrying this T cell receptor (beta chain) was seen a handful of times. This CDR3 spans 17 amino acids. Looked up from germline, CDR1 is DFQATT and CDR2 is SNEGSKA (reference sequence). The V end was cut by 3 bases, the J end by 7 bases, with 24 bases between. TCRdb re-analysed the 5' RACE reads in MiXCR, keeping a single row per CDR3 protein. The sample includes some 150,000 distinct CDR3 sequences, approximately 26% of them seen just once. This sample is part of a study of T-cell memory formation after mild COVID-19. The chain recombines TRBV20-1 with TRBJ2-2; a weak D match, TRBD2 (7 bases). This receptor was taken from an adult woman who had mild COVID-19 (a few samples of this study predate the infection). Cell type and time point are not known. Material: PBMCs or a T cell subset sorted from them (not recorded which). CDR3 in DNA: TGCAGTGCTAGGGAAGCCCGGGGGGCCCTTGGTGGCGGGGAGCTGTTTTTT. Protein product: CSAREARGALGGGELFF.